Following are 17 T cell receptor beta chains from one sample sequenced in a study of blood T cell repertoires in COVID-19. Profiling relied on immunoSEQ multiplex PCR, and the TCRdb table lists in-frame clones only, not all of them. The sample contains about 200,000 clones, less than 95% of which appear only once. What was sequenced was peripheral blood. These receptor sequences come from a man aged 25 to 40 with COVID-19, enrolled during active disease.

Only one count was recorded for this clone. The genes are TRBV2 and TRBJ2-7; 10 bases line up with TRBD1. Looked up from germline, CDR1 is SNHLY and CDR2 is FYNNEI. This CDR3 is built from 18 residues. V lost 6 bases to trimming and J lost 4 bases; unmatched junction nucleotides: 18. DNA for the CDR3: TGTGCCAGCAGGGGAGGAGACAGGGGGCTCGTAATGGGTTACGAGCAGTACTTC. Translation: CASRGGDRGLVMGYEQYF.

The chain is built from TRBV27 and TRBJ1-1; 7 nucleotides align to TRBD1. Germline CDR1 MNHEY, CDR2 SMNVEV (reference sequence). With V trimmed by 4 bases and J by 1 base, 3 bases remained unmatched. The CDR3 runs to 14 residues. This CDR3 reads CASSWTGPNTEAFF. The CDR3 DNA is TGTGCCAGCAGTTGGACAGGACCGAACACTGAAGCTTTCTTT.

This clone appeared once. This chain links TRBV7-9 with TRBJ2-7; tentative D call: TRBD1 (5 bases). CDR1 SEHNR and CDR2 FQNEAQ come from the germline V gene (reference sequence). The length of the CDR3 is 15 residues. Trimming removed 7 bases from V and 2 bases from J, with 18 bases in between. CDR3 DNA sequence: TGTGCCAGCACCTACCCCAAGACAGCACCCTACGAGCAGTACTTC. This sequence encodes CASTYPKTAPYEQYF.

The rearrangement joins TRBV3-1 (or the pseudogene TRBV3-2) to TRBJ1-5; D call uncertain. CDR1 and CDR2 from the germline V gene are LGHDT and YNNKEL (reference sequence). CDR3 length: 14 residues. Trimming removed 2 bases from V and 0 bases from J, with 5 bases in between. The CDR3: CASSQTSSNQPQHF. The DNA of the CDR3 is TGTGCCAGCAGCCAAACAAGTAGCAATCAGCCCCAGCATTTT.

The chain uses TRBV10-3 and TRBJ1-2, with unresolved D. This CDR3 contains 11 residues. V lost 2 bases and J 5 bases, leaving 3 bases between the germline ends. CDR1 is ENHRY, CDR2 SYGVKD, per germline. Here the CDR3 reads CAISEPYGYTF. CDR3 DNA sequence: TGTGCCATCAGTGAGCCATATGGCTACACCTTC.

The chain combines TRBV5-1 with TRBJ2-7, with D tentatively TRBD1 (6 bases). Germline lookup yields CDR1 SGHRS and CDR2 YFSETQ. The V gene lost 0 bases and the J gene lost 0 bases, with 7 bases spanning the gap. The CDR3 is made up of 14 amino acids. This CDR3 is CASSLDRVSYEQYF. The CDR3 coding sequence is TGCGCCAGCAGCTTGGACAGGGTCTCCTACGAGCAGTACTTC.

This chain's CDR3 is CATTPDGINEQFF. The CDR3 region has the DNA TGTGCCACTACTCCGGACGGGATCAATGAGCAGTTCTTC. The chain combines TRBV19 with TRBJ2-1; tentatively, D is TRBD2 (5 bases). V lost 10 bases, J lost 6 bases, and 16 bases lay in between. There are 13 residues in the CDR3. Germline CDR1 is LNHDA and CDR2 is SQIVND (reference sequence).

This chain connects TRBV14 to TRBJ2-7; TRBD2 might be the D (5 bases). V lost 1 base and J 10 bases, leaving 11 bases between the germline ends. CDR3 length equals 12 residues. Germline CDR1 reads SGHDN; CDR2 reads FVKESK. The CDR3 reads CASSQGGQLQYF. The DNA for the CDR3 is TGTGCCAGCAGCCAAGGAGGGCAGCTACAGTACTTC.

This chain connects TRBV29-1 to TRBJ1-2; D might be TRBD1 (6 bases). V dropped 6 bases and J dropped 7 bases, with 18 bases sitting between them. CDR1 SQVTM and CDR2 ANQGSEA come from the germline V gene. This CDR3 region has 13 residues. This chain's CDR3 is CSVVPGGESGYTF. CDR3 DNA: TGCAGCGTAGTCCCGGGGGGCGAGTCTGGCTACACCTTC.

The J gene is TRBJ1-1, the V gene TRBV29-1; no reliable D call. V shed 1 base and J shed 10 bases, with 13 bases lying between them. The CDR3 totals 12 residues. Germline V gives CDR1 SQVTM, CDR2 ANQGSEA. The CDR3 sequence is CSVEVGGHGAFF. In DNA form, the CDR3 reads TGCAGCGTTGAAGTAGGCGGGCATGGAGCTTTCTTT.

The chain links TRBV6-6 to TRBJ2-7, with 8 bases fitting TRBD2. The CDR3 is 16 amino acids. V lost 6 bases and J lost 3; bases outside the gene matches: 13. CDR1 is MNHNY and CDR2 is SVGAGI in the germline V gene (reference sequence). The CDR3 nucleotides read TGTGCCAGCAGCCCAAATCCGGGGGGGACGGGCTACGAGCAGTACTTC. This gives the protein CASSPNPGGTGYEQYF.

V usage is TRBV27 and J usage is TRBJ1-1; 8 bases fit TRBD1. The CDR3 contains 13 residues. The junction had 4 bases not matched to a gene; V was cut back by 2 bases and J by 8 bases. In germline, CDR1 is MNHEY, CDR2 SMNVEV (reference sequence). CDR3 loop: CASSLPDRVEAFF. The CDR3 bases are TGTGCCAGCAGTTTACCGGACAGGGTGGAAGCTTTCTTT.

Note on this clone: An end of the junction differs from the germline gene, which may be a read error. V is TRBV10-3 and J is TRBJ1-2; 10 bases fit TRBD1. CDR1 and CDR2 from the germline V gene are ENHRY and SYGVKD. The CDR3 is 15 amino acids. DNA for the CDR3: TGTGCCATCAGCGGTCCGGGACAGGGGTTCTATGGGTACACCTTC. Translated: CAISGPGQGFYGYTF.

The chain uses TRBV25-1 and TRBJ1-1, with TRBD1 identical over 10 bases. The CDR3 has 15 residues. The germline gives CDR1 MGHDK, CDR2 SYGVNS. V shed 4 bases, J shed 3 bases, and the junction held 5 bases outside the gene matches. The CDR3 sequence: CASSGVGQGYTEAFF. DNA of the CDR3: TGTGCCAGCAGTGGTGTGGGACAGGGGTACACTGAAGCTTTCTTT. Full variable domain (missing parts from reference TRBV25-1 and TRBJ1-1): EADIYQTPRYLVIGTGKKITLECSQTMGHDKMYWYQQDPGMELHLIHYSYGVNSTEKGDLSSESTVSRIRTEHFPLTLESARPSHTSQYLCASSGVGQGYTEAFFGQGTRLTVV.

The genes are TRBV2 and TRBJ1-1; unclear D gene. Germline V gene data show CDR1 as SNHLY and CDR2 as FYNNEI. V dropped 7 bases and J dropped 2 bases, with 11 bases sitting between them. The CDR3 contains 13 residues. The CDR3 loop is CASTRNPNTEAFF. In DNA form, the CDR3 reads TGTGCCAGCACGCGCAACCCCAACACTGAAGCTTTCTTT.

V gene TRBV6-5 combines with J gene TRBJ1-6, with 10 nucleotides matching TRBD1. The CDR3 length is 16 residues. Looked up from germline, CDR1 is MNHEY and CDR2 is SVGAGI. Trimming took 0 bases from V and 7 from J; bases not matched to a gene: 3. The CDR3 region is CASSYSPGQGNSPLHF. CDR3 nucleotides: TGTGCCAGCAGTTACTCTCCGGGACAGGGGAATTCACCCCTCCACTTT.

The CDR3 here is CASRSGAYEQYF. The CDR3 DNA follows: TGTGCCTCACGCAGCGGAGCCTACGAGCAGTACTTC. The chain links TRBV3-1 (or the pseudogene TRBV3-2) to TRBJ2-7, with D perhaps TRBD2 (5 bases). V lost 11 bases and J lost 2, with 13 bases in between. Per the germline V gene, CDR1 is LGHDT and CDR2 is YNNKEL (reference sequence). This CDR3 has 12 residues.